These 5 T cell receptor beta chains were sequenced from one sample in a study of blood T cells in healthy people across ages. The use of a sample-barcoded 5' primer and a J-beta primer mix characterized a second PCR of about 7 to 12 cycles. MiXCR was run by TCRdb on the 5' RACE reads, yielding one entry per CDR3 protein. The sample yields fewer than 600,000 distinct CDR3 sequences, roughly a quarter seen once. This same sample was also part of a study on T cells of mothers and their children.

The sequenced sample was blood. These receptor sequences come from a boy younger than 10 in good health.

In its sample, this clonotype was seen a few times. J is TRBJ2-3 and V is TRBV10-3; no reliable D call. Per germline, CDR1 ENHRY and CDR2 SYGVKD. V lost 1 base and J 2 bases, leaving 16 bases between the germline ends. CDR3 length: 17 amino acids. Here the CDR3 DNA reads TGTGCCATCAGTGAGTACGTCGCCCTACAAAACACAGATACGCAGTATTTT. Translated, it gives CAISEYVALQNTDTQYF.

The table lists this clonotype with a few counts. The chain employs TRBV7-8 and TRBJ2-4, with 8 bases aligning to TRBD1. Germline V gives CDR1 SGHVS, CDR2 FQNEAQ. The CDR3 runs to 14 residues. With 2 bases clipped from V and 8 bases from J, the junction kept 5 bases outside the gene matches. The CDR3 DNA follows: TGTGCCAGCAGCTTACAGACAGGGGTTGACATTCAGTACTTC. Protein sequence: CASSLQTGVDIQYF. Combining the CDR3 with reference TRBV7-8 and TRBJ2-4 gives the whole variable domain GAGVSQSPRYKVAKRGQDVALRCDPISGHVSLFWYQQALGQGPEFLTYFQNEAQLDKSGLPSDRFFAERPEGSVSTLKIQRTQQEDSAVYLCASSLQTGVDIQYFGAGTRLSVL.

This clonotype was observed many times. The chain joins TRBV5-8 to TRBJ1-4; D is uncertain. The ends were cut back, 4 bases at V and 7 bases at J, with 8 bases in the middle. Germline V gene sequence: CDR1 SGHTS, CDR2 YDEGEE. This CDR3 has 12 residues. Here the CDR3 DNA reads TGTGCCAGCAGCAGGGATGCTGAAAAACTGTTTTTT. As protein: CASSRDAEKLFF.

This clonotype was found a few times. The CDR3 protein is CASRGGQGIAKNIQYF. The CDR3 nucleotides are TGCGCCAGCAGGGGAGGACAGGGGATAGCCAAAAACATTCAGTACTTC. J is TRBJ2-4 and V is TRBV10-2, with 9 positions matching TRBD1. V trimming: 6 bases; J trimming: 0 bases; junction bases outside the gene matches: 6. Germline CDR1 reads WSHSY; CDR2 reads SAAADI. The CDR3 has 16 amino acids.

The chain joins TRBV29-1 to TRBJ2-1; tentatively, D is TRBD2 (6 bases). Germline V gene sequence: CDR1 SQVTM, CDR2 ANQGSEA. The V end lost 4 bases, the J end lost 1 base, and 17 bases lay between the germline ends. The CDR3 totals 16 residues. DNA of the CDR3: TGCAGCGTTGTGGGCGTCCGGGGGAGTTCCTACAATGAGCAGTTCTTC. Translating gives CSVVGVRGSSYNEQFF.